This TCR beta chain is drawn from a study of blood T cell repertoires in COVID-19. On the study more broadly: Researchers got acute and convalescent COVID-19 samples from the United States, Italy and Spain. The analysed material was cDNA or gDNA that came from T cells, B-cell-depleted T cells, or PBMCs.

The CDR3 is 15 amino acids. The V segment lost 2 bases and the J segment 5 bases; nucleotides outside the gene matches: 7. Germline lookup yields CDR1 MGHRA and CDR2 YSYEKL. In the original processing: Estimation of nucleated cell counts relied on the amplification of reference gene primers. Method: immunoSEQ multiplex PCR; TCRdb's copy keeps in-frame clones and lacks some. D and trimming come from the DNA, and the V and J calls and clone size come from that table. Here the sample spans some 85,000 clones, over 65% being singletons. The TCR was taken from a human donor in a cohort sampled during active COVID-19. Sequencing was performed on peripheral blood. This chain connects TRBV4-1 to TRBJ2-5; 8 nucleotides agree with TRBD1. Here the CDR3 DNA reads TGCGCCAGCAGCCAAACACCAGGGGGCCGGGAGACCCAGTACTTC. Its protein product is CASSQTPGGRETQYF.